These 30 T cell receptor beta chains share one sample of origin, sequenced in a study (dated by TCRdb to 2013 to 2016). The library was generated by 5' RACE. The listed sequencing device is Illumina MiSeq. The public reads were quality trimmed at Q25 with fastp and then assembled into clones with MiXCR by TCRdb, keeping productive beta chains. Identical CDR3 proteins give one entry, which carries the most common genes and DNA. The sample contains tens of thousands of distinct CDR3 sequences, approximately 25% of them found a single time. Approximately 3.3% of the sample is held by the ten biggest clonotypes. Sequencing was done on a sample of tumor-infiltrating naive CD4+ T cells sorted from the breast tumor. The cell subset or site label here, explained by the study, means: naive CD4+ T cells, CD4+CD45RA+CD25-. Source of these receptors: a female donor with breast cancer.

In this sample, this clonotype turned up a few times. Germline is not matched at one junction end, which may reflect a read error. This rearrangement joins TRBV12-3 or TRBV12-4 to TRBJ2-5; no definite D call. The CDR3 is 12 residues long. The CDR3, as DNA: TGTGCCAGCAGAGCCAGAAGTGAGACCCAGAACTTC. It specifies CASRARSETQNF.

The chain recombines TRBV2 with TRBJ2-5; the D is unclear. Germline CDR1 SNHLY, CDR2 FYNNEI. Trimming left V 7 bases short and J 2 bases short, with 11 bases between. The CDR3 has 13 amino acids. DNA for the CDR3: TGTGCCAGCAACGTACTTAGACAAGAGACCCAGTACTTC. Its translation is CASNVLRQETQYF.

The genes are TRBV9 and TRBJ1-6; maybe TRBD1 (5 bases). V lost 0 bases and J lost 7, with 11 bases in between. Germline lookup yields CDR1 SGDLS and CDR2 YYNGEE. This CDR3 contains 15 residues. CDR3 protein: CASSVAEGPNSPLHF. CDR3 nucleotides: TGTGCCAGCAGCGTAGCCGAGGGGCCAAATTCACCCCTCCACTTT.

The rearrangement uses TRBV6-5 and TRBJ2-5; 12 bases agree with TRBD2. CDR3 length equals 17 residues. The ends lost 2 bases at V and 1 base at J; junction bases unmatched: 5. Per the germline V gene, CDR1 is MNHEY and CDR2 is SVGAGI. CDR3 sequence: CASSYTTSGGIQETQYF. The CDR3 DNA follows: TGTGCCAGCAGTTACACTACTAGCGGGGGGATCCAAGAGACCCAGTACTTC.

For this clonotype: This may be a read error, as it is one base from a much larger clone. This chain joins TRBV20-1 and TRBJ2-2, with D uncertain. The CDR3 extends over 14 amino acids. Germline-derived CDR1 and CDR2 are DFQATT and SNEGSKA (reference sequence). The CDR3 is CSVRKSGNTGELFF. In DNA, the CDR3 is TGCAGTGTTAGAAAGTCTGGGAACACCGGGGAGCTGTTTTTT.

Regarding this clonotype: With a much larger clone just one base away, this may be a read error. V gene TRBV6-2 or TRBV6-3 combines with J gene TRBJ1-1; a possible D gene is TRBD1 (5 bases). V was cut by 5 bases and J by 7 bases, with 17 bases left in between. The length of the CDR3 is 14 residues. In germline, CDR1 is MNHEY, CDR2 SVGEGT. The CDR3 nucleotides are TGTGCCAGCAGTACCCATCTCAGGGTTCATGAAGCTTTCTTT. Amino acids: CASSTHLRVHEAFF.

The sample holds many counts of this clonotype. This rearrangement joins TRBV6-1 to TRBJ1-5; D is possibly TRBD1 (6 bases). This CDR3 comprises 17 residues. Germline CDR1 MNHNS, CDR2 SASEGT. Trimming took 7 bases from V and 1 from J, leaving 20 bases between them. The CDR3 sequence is CASNGAGVILSNQPQHF. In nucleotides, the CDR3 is TGTGCCAGCAATGGGGCAGGGGTGATCTTAAGCAATCAGCCCCAGCATTTT.

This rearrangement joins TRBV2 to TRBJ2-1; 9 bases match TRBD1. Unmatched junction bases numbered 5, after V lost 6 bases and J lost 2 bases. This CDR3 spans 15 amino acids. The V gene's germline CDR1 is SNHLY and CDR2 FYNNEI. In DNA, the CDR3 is TGTGCCAGCAGCATGACAGGGGGGGCCTACAATGAGCAGTTCTTC. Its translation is CASSMTGGAYNEQFF.

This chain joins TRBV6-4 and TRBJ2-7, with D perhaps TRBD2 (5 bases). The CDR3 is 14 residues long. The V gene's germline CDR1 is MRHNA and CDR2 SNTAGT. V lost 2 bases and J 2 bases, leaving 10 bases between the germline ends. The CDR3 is CASSDPPGTYEQYF. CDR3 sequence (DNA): TGTGCCAGCAGTGACCCACCGGGGACCTACGAGCAGTACTTC.

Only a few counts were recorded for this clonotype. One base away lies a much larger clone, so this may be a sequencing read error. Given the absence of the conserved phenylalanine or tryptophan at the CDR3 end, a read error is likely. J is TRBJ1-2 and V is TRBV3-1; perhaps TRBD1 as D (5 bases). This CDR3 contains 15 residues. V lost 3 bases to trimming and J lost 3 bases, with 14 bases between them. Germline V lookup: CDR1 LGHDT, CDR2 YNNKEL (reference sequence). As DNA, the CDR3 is TGTGCCAGCAGCCATCGGGGGAGGGCGGACTATGGCTACACCTCC. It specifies CASSHRGRADYGYTS.

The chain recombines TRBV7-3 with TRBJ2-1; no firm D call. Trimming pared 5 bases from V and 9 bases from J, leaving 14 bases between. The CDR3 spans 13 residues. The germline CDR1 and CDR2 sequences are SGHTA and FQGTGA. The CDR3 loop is CASSPSTLAEQFF. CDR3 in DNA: TGTGCCAGCAGCCCGTCCACATTGGCTGAGCAGTTCTTC. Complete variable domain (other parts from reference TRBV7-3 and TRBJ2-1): GAGVSQTPSNKVTEKGKYVELRCDPISGHTALYWYRQSLGQGPEFLIYFQGTGAADDSGLPNDRFFAVRPEGSVSTLKIQRTERGDSAVYLCASSPSTLAEQFFGPGTRLTVL.

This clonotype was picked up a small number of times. In nucleotides, the CDR3 is TGTGCCAGCATCTTGAGCGGGGTGAACAATGAGCAGTTCTTC. It codes for CASILSGVNNEQFF. The J gene is TRBJ2-1, the V gene TRBV12-3 or TRBV12-4, with 7 bases aligning to TRBD2. V lost 7 bases to trimming and J lost 5 bases; unmatched junction nucleotides: 8. The CDR3 spans 14 residues.

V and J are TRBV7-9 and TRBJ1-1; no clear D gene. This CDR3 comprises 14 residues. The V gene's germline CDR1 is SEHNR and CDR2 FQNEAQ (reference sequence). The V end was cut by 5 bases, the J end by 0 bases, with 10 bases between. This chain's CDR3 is CASSPQWLNTEAFF. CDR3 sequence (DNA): TGTGCCAGCAGCCCTCAGTGGTTGAACACTGAAGCTTTCTTT.

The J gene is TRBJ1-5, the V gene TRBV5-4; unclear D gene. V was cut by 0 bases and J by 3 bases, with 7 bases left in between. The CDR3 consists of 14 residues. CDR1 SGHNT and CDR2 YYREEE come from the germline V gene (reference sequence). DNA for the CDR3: TGTGCCAGCAGCTTGGACAGAGACAATCAGCCCCAGCATTTT. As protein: CASSLDRDNQPQHF.

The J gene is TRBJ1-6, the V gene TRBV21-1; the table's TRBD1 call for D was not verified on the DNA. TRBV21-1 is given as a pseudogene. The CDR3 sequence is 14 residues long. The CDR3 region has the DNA TGTGCCAGCAGCAAGACAGGGGGAAATTCACCCCTCCACTTT. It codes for CASSKTGGNSPLHF.

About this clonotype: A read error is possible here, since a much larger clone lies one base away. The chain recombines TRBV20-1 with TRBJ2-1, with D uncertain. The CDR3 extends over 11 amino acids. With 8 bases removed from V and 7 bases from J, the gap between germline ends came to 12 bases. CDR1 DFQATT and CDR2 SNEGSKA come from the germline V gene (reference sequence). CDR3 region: CSTTAGNEQFF. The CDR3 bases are TGCAGTACTACGGCAGGAAATGAGCAGTTCTTC.

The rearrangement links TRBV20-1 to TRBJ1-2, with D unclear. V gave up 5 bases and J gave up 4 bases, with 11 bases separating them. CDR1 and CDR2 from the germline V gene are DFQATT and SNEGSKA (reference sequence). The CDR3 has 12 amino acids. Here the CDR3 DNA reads TGCAGTGCTCAGGCGCAACGCTATGGCTACACCTTC. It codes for CSAQAQRYGYTF.

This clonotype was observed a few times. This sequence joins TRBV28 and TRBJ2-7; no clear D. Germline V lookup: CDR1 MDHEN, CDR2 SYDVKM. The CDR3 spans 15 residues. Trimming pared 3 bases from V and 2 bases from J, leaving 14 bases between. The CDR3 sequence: CASSFPTSATYEQYF. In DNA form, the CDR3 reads TGTGCCAGCAGTTTCCCGACATCAGCCACCTACGAGCAGTACTTC.

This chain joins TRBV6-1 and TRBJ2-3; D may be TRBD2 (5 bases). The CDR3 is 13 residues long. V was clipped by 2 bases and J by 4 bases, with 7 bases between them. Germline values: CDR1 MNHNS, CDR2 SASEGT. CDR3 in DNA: TGTGCCAGCAGTGAATGGAGGTCAGATACGCAGTATTTT. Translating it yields CASSEWRSDTQYF.

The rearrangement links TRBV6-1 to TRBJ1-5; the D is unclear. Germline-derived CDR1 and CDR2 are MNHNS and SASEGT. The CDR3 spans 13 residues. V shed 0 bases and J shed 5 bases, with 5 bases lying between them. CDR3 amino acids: CASSEARYQPQHF. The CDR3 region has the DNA TGTGCCAGCAGTGAAGCAAGGTATCAGCCCCAGCATTTT.

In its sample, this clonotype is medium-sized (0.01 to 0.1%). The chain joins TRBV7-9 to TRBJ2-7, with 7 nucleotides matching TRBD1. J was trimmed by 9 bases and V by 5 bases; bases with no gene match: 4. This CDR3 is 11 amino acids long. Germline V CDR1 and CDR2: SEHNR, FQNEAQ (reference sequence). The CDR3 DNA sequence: TGTGCCAGCAGCGCCTGGACAGGGCAGTACTTC. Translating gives CASSAWTGQYF.

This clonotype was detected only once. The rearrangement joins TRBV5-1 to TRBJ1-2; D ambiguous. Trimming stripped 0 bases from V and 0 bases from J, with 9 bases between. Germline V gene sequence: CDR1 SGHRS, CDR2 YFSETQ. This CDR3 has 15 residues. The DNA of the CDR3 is TGCGCCAGCAGCTTGGGTGGGAAGGCTAACTATGGCTACACCTTC. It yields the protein CASSLGGKANYGYTF.

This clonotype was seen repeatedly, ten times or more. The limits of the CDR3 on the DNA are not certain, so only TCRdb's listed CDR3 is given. This CDR3 is CSAVLDRVQRGYTF. V gene TRBV20-1 combines with J gene TRBJ1-2. Looked up from germline, CDR1 is DFQATT and CDR2 is SNEGSKA (reference sequence). The CDR3 is 14 amino acids in total, end residues counted.

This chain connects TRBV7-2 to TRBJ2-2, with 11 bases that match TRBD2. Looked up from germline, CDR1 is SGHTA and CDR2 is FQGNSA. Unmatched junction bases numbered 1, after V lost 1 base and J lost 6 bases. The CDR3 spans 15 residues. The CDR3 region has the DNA TGTGCCAGCAGCTTAGTACTAGCGGGGGCCGGGGAGCTGTTTTTT. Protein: CASSLVLAGAGELFF.

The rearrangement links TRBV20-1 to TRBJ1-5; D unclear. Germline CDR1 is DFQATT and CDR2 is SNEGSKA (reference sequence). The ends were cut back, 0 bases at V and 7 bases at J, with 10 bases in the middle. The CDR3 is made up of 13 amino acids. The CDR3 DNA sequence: TGCAGTGCTAGAGAAAGGGTTAGGCAGCCCCAGCATTTT. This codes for CSARERVRQPQHF.

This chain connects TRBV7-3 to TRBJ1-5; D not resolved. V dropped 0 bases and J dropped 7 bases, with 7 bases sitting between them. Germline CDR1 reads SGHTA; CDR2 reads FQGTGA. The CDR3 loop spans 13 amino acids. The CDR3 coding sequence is TGTGCCAGCAGCTTAACAATAGACCAGCCCCAGCATTTT. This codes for CASSLTIDQPQHF.

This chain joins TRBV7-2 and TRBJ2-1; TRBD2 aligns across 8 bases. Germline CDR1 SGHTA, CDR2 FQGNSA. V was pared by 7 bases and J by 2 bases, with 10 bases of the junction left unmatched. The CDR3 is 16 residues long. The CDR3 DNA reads TGTGCCAGCAACCGGACGTTGACTAGCGCCTACAATGAGCAGTTCTTC. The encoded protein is CASNRTLTSAYNEQFF.

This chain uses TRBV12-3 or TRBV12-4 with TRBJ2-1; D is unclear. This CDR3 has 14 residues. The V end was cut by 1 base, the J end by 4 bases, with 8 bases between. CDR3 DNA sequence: TGTGCCAGCAGTTTAGGGGGAAGGTACAATGAGCAGTTCTTC. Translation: CASSLGGRYNEQFF.

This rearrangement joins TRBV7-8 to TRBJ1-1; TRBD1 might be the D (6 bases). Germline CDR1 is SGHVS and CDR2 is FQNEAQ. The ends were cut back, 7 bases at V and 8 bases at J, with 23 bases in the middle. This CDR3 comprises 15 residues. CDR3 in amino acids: CASISGPRDTTEAFF. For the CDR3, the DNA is TGTGCCAGCATCTCCGGGCCCCGGGACACCACGGAAGCTTTCTTT.

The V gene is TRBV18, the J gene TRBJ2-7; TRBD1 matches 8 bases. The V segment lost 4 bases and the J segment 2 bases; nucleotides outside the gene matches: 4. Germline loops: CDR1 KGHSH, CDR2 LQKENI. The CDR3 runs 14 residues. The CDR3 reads CASSQETGAYEQYV. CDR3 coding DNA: TGTGCCAGCTCACAGGAGACAGGGGCCTACGAGCAGTACGTC.